Listed here are 12 T cell receptor beta chains from one sample, sequenced in a study of radiation and T cells in renal cell carcinoma. Assay used: immunoSEQ multiplex PCR; TCRdb lists only in-frame clones, some missing. This sample has roughly 150,000 clones, with about nine tenths found just once. Specified time point: blood 2 weeks post-SBRT. The treatment: 15 Gy SBRT to primary tumor, nephrectomy 4 weeks later. The sample was blood, taken from a patient whose treatment included radiotherapy and nephrectomy. Receptor source: a woman aged 45-65 years with renal cell carcinoma.

The chain joins TRBV11-1 to TRBJ2-5; a possible D gene is TRBD1 (6 bases). Germline lookup yields CDR1 SGHAT and CDR2 FQDESV (reference sequence). Trimming took 4 bases from V and 5 from J, leaving 17 bases between them. The CDR3 extends over 15 amino acids. Written as DNA, the CDR3 is TGTGCCAGCAGCTCGCAGGGTTGGCAGGGGGAGACCCAGTACTTC. Its translation: CASSSQGWQGETQYF.

The V and J genes are TRBV10-2 and TRBJ1-4; TRBD1 matches at 10 bases. The CDR3 consists of 15 residues. J lost 4 bases, V lost 8 bases, and 7 bases had no gene match. The germline CDR1 and CDR2 sequences are WSHSY and SAAADI. CDR3 sequence: CASHDRGRGNEKLFF. CDR3 nucleotides: TGCGCCAGCCATGACAGGGGGCGAGGTAATGAAAAACTGTTTTTT.

This clone was detected once. The CDR3 coding sequence is TGCGCCAGCAGCTTGGGGCGAGATGAAAAACTGTTTTTT. Its translation is CASSLGRDEKLFF. The chain couples TRBV5-1 to TRBJ1-4, with D unclear. Germline CDR1 is SGHRS and CDR2 is YFSETQ. The CDR3 is 13 amino acids. Trimming stripped 0 bases from V and 6 bases from J, with 6 bases between.

V is TRBV7-9 and J is TRBJ2-2; D not certain. Germline lookup yields CDR1 SEHNR and CDR2 FQNEAQ (reference sequence). V dropped 3 bases and J dropped 3 bases, with 14 bases sitting between them. The CDR3 is 16 amino acids. The CDR3 DNA sequence: TGTGCCAGCAGCTTTAATCGGGTTAGGGACACCGGGGAGCTGTTTTTT. Amino acid sequence: CASSFNRVRDTGELFF.

Comments on this clone: At the DNA level, this CDR3 is encoded by other sequences in the same sample as well. The genes are TRBV5-1 and TRBJ1-1, with 9 bases that match TRBD1. Trimming cost V 0 bases and J 4 bases; bases outside gene matches: 4. Germline V gene lookup returns CDR1 SGHRS and CDR2 YFSETQ. The CDR3 length is 15 residues. The DNA of the CDR3 is TGCGCCAGCAGCTTGGGACAGGGGGTGGGCACTGAAGCTTTCTTT. Its translation: CASSLGQGVGTEAFF.

The sample holds one count of this clone. The genes are TRBV7-6 and TRBJ2-3, with TRBD2 identical over 8 bases. After removal of 5 bases from V and 3 bases from J, the junction contained 10 bases not matched to a gene. The CDR3 length is 16 residues. Germline V lookup: CDR1 SGHVS, CDR2 FNYEAQ. In nucleotides, the CDR3 is TGTGCCAGCAGCCAAGAGCCGGGGGGGGCTACAGATACGCAGTATTTT. It translates to CASSQEPGGATDTQYF.

The chain carries TRBV6-5 and TRBJ1-2; weak D call: TRBD1 (5 bases). Germline CDR1 and CDR2: MNHEY and SVGAGI. V was pared by 7 bases and J by 4 bases, with 13 bases between. This CDR3 contains 13 residues. In DNA form, the CDR3 reads TGTGCCAGCACCCTAGACAGATCCTATGGCTACACCTTC. Translated, it gives CASTLDRSYGYTF.

V gene TRBV7-9 combines with J gene TRBJ2-5, with 7 positions matching TRBD2. From germline, CDR1 is SEHNR and CDR2 FQNEAQ (reference sequence). This CDR3 contains 15 residues. V lost 6 bases to trimming and J lost 9 bases; unmatched junction nucleotides: 16. For the CDR3, the DNA is TGTGCCAGCAGTCCAAAGGGCCCTCGGGGAGGGGCCCAGTACTTC. This translates into CASSPKGPRGGAQYF.

The chain links TRBV6-6 to TRBJ1-5, with 8 bases lining up with TRBD1. There are 15 residues in the CDR3. V trimming: 7 bases; J trimming: 2 bases; junction bases outside the gene matches: 7. From germline, CDR1 is MNHNY and CDR2 SVGAGI (reference sequence). CDR3 in DNA: TGTGCCAGCATTCAACAGGGGGTGGGCAATCAGCCCCAGCATTTT. It encodes CASIQQGVGNQPQHF.

The chain links TRBV11-2 to TRBJ1-6; unclear D gene. CDR1 is SGHAT and CDR2 is FQNNGV in the germline V gene. The CDR3 covers 17 residues. V lost 7 bases to trimming and J lost 0 bases, with 16 bases between them. This CDR3 is CASTESGQSSYNSPLHF. The DNA of the CDR3 is TGTGCCAGCACCGAAAGCGGTCAGAGCTCCTATAATTCACCCCTCCACTTT. Filled out from reference TRBV11-2 and TRBJ1-6, the complete variable domain reads EAGVAQSPRYKIIEKRQSVAFWCNPISGHATLYWYQQILGQGPKLLIQFQNNGVVDDSQLPKDRFSAERLKGVDSTLKIQPAKLEDSAVYLCASTESGQSSYNSPLHFGNGTRLTVT.

The J gene is TRBJ2-1, the V gene TRBV29-1, with 10 bases matching TRBD2. The ends lost 4 bases at V and 9 bases at J; junction bases unmatched: 9. CDR3 length equals 14 residues. Germline-derived CDR1 and CDR2 are SQVTM and ANQGSEA. CDR3 in amino acids: CSVGFSGGFSEQFF. CDR3 in DNA: TGCAGCGTTGGGTTTAGCGGGGGGTTCAGTGAGCAGTTCTTC.

V is TRBV5-1 and J is TRBJ1-3; weak D call: TRBD1 (5 bases). V was shortened by 2 bases and J by 3 bases, with 21 bases between the two germline ends. Germline V gene data show CDR1 as SGHRS and CDR2 as YFSETQ. The CDR3 loop spans 18 amino acids. Here the CDR3 DNA reads TGCGCCAGCAGCTTACAGACCGGGACGGCGGTTGGTGGAAACACCATATATTTT. The encoded protein is CASSLQTGTAVGGNTIYF.